Listed below are T cell receptor beta chains from one sample, sequenced in a study of cytomegalovirus exposure and HLA in healthy donors. Only in-frame clones appear in the TCRdb table, and some are missing; sequencing was by immunoSEQ multiplex PCR. Its table lists some 53,000 clones. The specimen was PBMCs. The receptors were gathered from an older woman in good health and CMV-seropositive. The CDR3 runs from the conserved cysteine through the conserved F or W. Rows may omit the clone size; those that give it use once, few, many or a size class.

clone_size v_call cdr3_aa
- TRBV7-6 CASSSITPDTQYF
- TRBV15 CAAQGAMTNEQFF
medium-sized TRBV27 CASSSTGGSEQFF
- TRBV11-3 CASSWTSGGDLAKNIQYF
- TRBV19 CASSSRTGNSEQFF
- TRBV19 CASSIRALEQFF
- TRBV7-7 CASSLGGGAPNYNEQFF
- TRBV5-4 CASSLEGSSEKLFF
- TRBV27 CASSLGQGFSYEQYF
- TRBV6-6 CASSYAAQKSPLHF
- TRBV5-1 CASRPGQENTEAFF
- TRBV5-6 CASSGTLLAGVFNEQFF
- TRBV5-1 CASSLGQYYGYTF
- TRBV18 CASSRDQGVSSNQPQHF
- TRBV5-1 CASSGQGLGYNEQFF
- TRBV6-5 CASMSGSSYNEQFF
- TRBV2 CASSDDRGSTEAFF
- TRBV18 CASSRGQGGEQYF
- TRBV6-6 CASSNGGELFF
- TRBV10-3 CAIRTDRPNSNQPQHF
- TRBV5-1 CASSLGQTYNEQFF
- TRBV5-1 CASSLVSPVRQAYEQYF
- TRBV5-1 CASSASGTVSNEKLFF
- TRBV2 CASTTRGSYNEQFF
- TRBV29-1 CLSGTPAERGGYGYTF
- TRBV29-1 CSGGDGEQFF
- TRBV18 CASSPDRPPYEQYF
- TRBV29-1 CSVHERPQGLNTEAFF
- TRBV5-1 CASSPGSQRENQYF
- TRBV6-5 CATSFPGSKNIQYF
- TRBV2 CASSETRQALF
- TRBV2 CASGGSRLNTEAFF
- TRBV5-6 CASSPSPDNNEKLFF
- TRBV30 CAWSSRMGEVDTEAFF
- TRBV5-1 CASSGTGSQRLNTGELFF
- TRBV5-1 CASSLQGAGANVLTF
- TRBV16 CASSQIGTGRYGYTF